The clone carrying this TCR beta chain was seen only a few times. Its cognate antigen is unknown. Deletions cut 1 base from V and 9 bases from J, with 13 bases between. CDR3 size: 13 residues. Germline CDR1 SGHRS, CDR2 YFSETQ. The record originates from a study of T-cell memory formation after mild COVID-19. The wider study: Among the donors, TCR clusters were largely specific to each donor. General study results and limits: The second-wave clones peaking on day 37 were not confirmed as SARS-CoV-2-specific.

TCRdb analysed the 5' RACE reads with MiXCR anew, one entry per CDR3 protein. The profile shows under 650,000 distinct CDR3 sequences, more than 15% of them singletons. Sequencing input: PBMCs or a T cell subset sorted from them (not recorded which). The V and J genes are TRBV5-1 and TRBJ2-5; D is uncertain. The TCR comes from an adult woman who had mild COVID-19 (a few samples of this study predate the infection). Cell type and time point are not known. CDR3 sequence: CASSLIVLEAQYF. The CDR3 DNA reads as TGCGCCAGCAGCTTGATTGTTCTTGAAGCCCAGTACTTC.